This T cell receptor (beta chain) was captured in a study of PD-1 blockade in classical Hodgkin lymphoma. The patients all showed relapse after autologous stem cell transplantation, while their brentuximab vedotin exposure varied. This clone has a handful of counts. Clones were read by immunoSEQ multiplex PCR, and TCRdb kept only the in-frame ones, dropping some. The table has about 12,000 clones, roughly 78% seen once. This sequence was found in a human donor with classical Hodgkin lymphoma. The sequenced sample was peripheral blood mononuclear cells (PBMCs), obtained at baseline.

The CDR3 DNA reads TGTGCCAGTAGTTCACAGGGCAATCAGCCCCAGCATTTT. Translation: CASSSQGNQPQHF. The chain couples TRBV19 to TRBJ1-5, with D possibly being TRBD1 (5 bases). Germline CDR1 and CDR2: LNHDA and SQIVND (reference sequence). This CDR3 region has 13 residues. The V and J ends lost 5 bases and 2 bases respectively, with 7 bases between them.